The 26 T cell receptor beta chains listed next were all sequenced from one sample in a study of glioma-infiltrating T cells. Amplification of TCR alpha and beta CDR3 regions from RNA used iRepertoire nested multiplex PCR. TCRdb re-called the multiplex PCR reads through MiXCR, storing one row per CDR3 protein. The sample has 300,000 to 450,000 distinct CDR3 sequences, around 45% seen once. Sequencing was done on a sample of glioma tissue, nonneoplastic brain tissue, or PBMCs (not recorded which). Receptors originate from a human donor with low-grade glioma or glioblastoma, undergoing nonglioma brain surgery, or in good health (not recorded which).

In the case of this clonotype: An end of the junction does not agree with germline; a read error may underlie this. This chain connects TRBV10-2 to TRBJ2-2; 10 bases align to TRBD2. The V gene's germline CDR1 is WSHSY and CDR2 SAAADI. There are 16 residues in the CDR3. The CDR3 DNA reads as TGTGCCACCATGGGGACTAGCGCACGGAACACCTGGGAGCTGTTTTTT. Translated, it gives CATMGTSARNTWELFF.

This clonotype was detected only a few times. This chain joins TRBV20-1 and TRBJ2-7; D is undetermined. CDR3 length: 12 residues. Germline loops: CDR1 DFQATT, CDR2 SNEGSKA (reference sequence). The V end was cut by 6 bases, the J end by 2 bases, with 11 bases between. This CDR3 reads CSAERQAYEQYF. DNA for the CDR3: TGCAGTGCGGAGAGACAAGCCTACGAGCAGTACTTC.

Concerning this clonotype itself: This sequence may be a read error, since a much larger clone differs from it by one base. This chain links TRBV20-1 with TRBJ2-1; D may be TRBD1 or TRBD2 (6 bases each). Trimming shortened V by 3 bases and J by 8 bases, and 11 bases separated the two germline ends. CDR3 length: 12 residues. Germline V CDR1 and CDR2: DFQATT, SNEGSKA (reference sequence). The DNA of the CDR3 is TGCAGTGCTAGGGGGGGACACGATGAGCAGTTCTTC. Its protein is CSARGGHDEQFF.

DNA for the CDR3: TGTGCCAGCAGCTGGGGGGGCTACTACGAGCAGTACTTC. Translated, it gives CASSWGGYYEQYF. V gene TRBV7-2 combines with J gene TRBJ2-7; tentative D call: TRBD2 (7 bases). The V gene's germline CDR1 is SGHTA and CDR2 FQGNSA. The CDR3 consists of 13 residues. Deletions cut 4 bases from V and 3 bases from J, with 10 bases between.

In its sample, this clonotype was seen once. This may stem from a read error, because a much larger clone lies one nucleotide away. The genes are TRBV6-1 and TRBJ2-1; D remains unclear. The CDR3 covers 12 residues. The germline V and J ends were trimmed by 5 bases and 8 bases, with 10 bases remaining between them. CDR1 and CDR2 from the germline V gene are MNHNS and SASEGT. This chain's CDR3 is CASSRPLDEQFF. In DNA form, the CDR3 reads TGTGCCAGCAGTAGACCGTTAGATGAGCAGTTCTTC.

With regard to this clonotype: A much larger clone lies one base from this, so it may be a read error. This chain uses TRBV6-2 or TRBV6-3 with TRBJ2-7; D remains ambiguous. V was trimmed by 6 bases and J by 1 base, leaving 16 bases between them. The length of the CDR3 is 15 residues. Germline CDR1 is MNHEY and CDR2 is SVGEGT. CDR3 in amino acids: CASRLSTLPSYEQYF. The CDR3 bases are TGTGCCAGCAGACTTTCGACGCTGCCTTCCTACGAGCAGTACTTC.

This clonotype came up a few times. The CDR3 loop is CASSSPFRHISYEQYF. The CDR3, as DNA: TGTGCCAGCAGTTCGCCTTTCCGCCACATCTCCTACGAGCAGTACTTC. The chain employs TRBV28 and TRBJ2-7; D is uncertain. Trimming took 4 bases from V and 0 from J, leaving 16 bases between them. CDR3 length equals 16 residues. The germline V gene encodes CDR1 MDHEN and CDR2 SYDVKM.

In this sample, this clonotype turned up a few times. V is TRBV7-2 and J is TRBJ1-3; D is unresolved. This CDR3 comprises 15 residues. CDR1 and CDR2 from the germline V gene are SGHTA and FQGNSA. The V end was cut by 1 base, the J end by 0 bases, with 7 bases between. CDR3 amino acids: CASSLGPFSGNTIYF. The CDR3 DNA reads TGTGCCAGCAGCTTAGGGCCATTCTCTGGAAACACCATATATTTT.

The CDR3 reads CSARASRTASGNTIYF. In nucleotides, the CDR3 is TGCAGTGCTAGAGCCTCCCGGACAGCCTCTGGAAACACCATATATTTT. The chain joins TRBV20-1 to TRBJ1-3; D perhaps matches TRBD1 (6 bases). V was clipped by 1 base and J by 0 bases, with 13 bases between them. Germline-derived CDR1 and CDR2 are DFQATT and SNEGSKA (reference sequence). The CDR3 has 16 amino acids.

This clonotype was found a few times. A much larger clone lies one base from this, so it may be a read error. The chain links TRBV28 to TRBJ2-7; the match to TRBD2 covers 9 bases. This CDR3 comprises 17 residues. J was trimmed by 2 bases and V by 5 bases; bases with no gene match: 13. CDR1 and CDR2 (germline): MDHEN, SYDVKM. The CDR3: CASSGPRAGGPPYEQYF. DNA for the CDR3: TGTGCCAGCAGTGGGCCGAGGGCGGGAGGGCCGCCCTACGAGCAGTACTTC.

This clonotype was found a few times. The chain is built from TRBV12-3 or TRBV12-4 and TRBJ1-5, with D hard to call. CDR3 size: 14 residues. With 2 bases removed from V and 4 bases from J, the gap between germline ends came to 9 bases. The CDR3 spells CASSLFPGNQPQHF. In DNA, the CDR3 is TGTGCCAGCAGTTTATTTCCCGGAAATCAGCCCCAGCATTTT.

The V call is TRBV4-3, the J call TRBJ2-3; D possibly corresponds to TRBD2 (6 bases). The germline V gene encodes CDR1 LGHNA and CDR2 YSLEER. The CDR3 has 16 amino acids. Trimming cost V 0 bases and J 2 bases, with 12 bases left between them. This CDR3 reads CASSQDPAGLTDTQYF. The CDR3 DNA sequence: TGCGCCAGCAGCCAAGATCCAGCGGGTCTCACAGATACGCAGTATTTT.

The J gene is TRBJ2-7, the V gene TRBV20-1; D is unclear. V lost 4 bases to trimming and J lost 0 bases, with 4 bases between them. Germline V gives CDR1 DFQATT, CDR2 SNEGSKA (reference sequence). The CDR3 extends over 11 amino acids. The DNA of the CDR3 is TGCAGTGCTATTTACTCCTACGAGCAGTACTTC. This gives the protein CSAIYSYEQYF.

The chain uses TRBV5-1 and TRBJ2-2; 8 positions match TRBD2. V lost 0 bases to trimming and J lost 6 bases; unmatched junction nucleotides: 7. The CDR3 consists of 16 residues. Germline V CDR1 and CDR2: SGHRS, YFSETQ. This CDR3 is CASSLEGSGIAGELFF. DNA for the CDR3: TGCGCCAGCAGCTTGGAAGGTAGCGGGATTGCCGGGGAGCTGTTTTTT. Supplemented by reference TRBV5-1 and TRBJ2-2, the full variable domain reads KAGVTQTPRYLIKTRGQQVTLSCSPISGHRSVSWYQQTPGQGLQFLFEYFSETQRNKGNFPGRFSGRQFSNSRSEMNVSTLELGDSALYLCASSLEGSGIAGELFFGEGSRLTVL.

This clonotype was observed once. This rearrangement joins TRBV5-1 to TRBJ2-1; 14 nucleotides line up with TRBD2. CDR1 and CDR2 from the germline V gene are SGHRS and YFSETQ. Unmatched junction bases numbered 4, after V lost 6 bases and J lost 8 bases. This CDR3 comprises 14 residues. The CDR3 DNA is TGCGCCAGCACCCCGGGACTAGCGGGAGATGAGCAGTTCTTC. Protein product: CASTPGLAGDEQFF.

With respect to this clonotype: The junction differs from germline at one of its ends, possibly a read error. The chain is built from TRBV7-6 and TRBJ2-7; the D is unclear. The germline V gene has CDR1 SGHVS and CDR2 FNYEAQ. The CDR3 sequence is 11 residues long. The CDR3 nucleotides read TGTGCCAGCAGCTCTTCCTACGAGGAGTACTTC. Residues: CASSSSYEEYF.

This clonotype was counted ten times or more. Here the CDR3 reads CASSGFGTRDQETQYF. The CDR3 DNA reads as TGTGCCAGCAGTGGGTTCGGGACTAGGGACCAAGAGACCCAGTACTTC. The chain is built from TRBV27 and TRBJ2-5; TRBD2 aligns across 8 bases. Trimming took 5 bases from V and 0 from J; bases not matched to a gene: 8. The length of the CDR3 is 16 residues. From germline, CDR1 is MNHEY and CDR2 SMNVEV (reference sequence).

The rearrangement links TRBV19 to TRBJ2-3; D is uncertain. The V and J ends lost 5 bases and 6 bases respectively, with 9 bases between them. Germline V gene data show CDR1 as LNHDA and CDR2 as SQIVND (reference sequence). CDR3 length: 12 residues. The CDR3 bases are TGTGCCAGTAGTCTCATCGACGATACGCAGTATTTT. Protein: CASSLIDDTQYF.

This clonotype appeared a few times. The genes are TRBV29-1 and TRBJ2-4, with TRBD1 matching over 9 bases. The CDR3 is 14 amino acids. Germline CDR1 is SQVTM and CDR2 is ANQGSEA. Trimming at V came to 6 bases and at J to 7 bases, leaving 10 bases not matched to a gene. Here the CDR3 DNA reads TGCAGCGTCGGCCCCCGCGGGACAGGGAACATTCAGTACTTC. This sequence encodes CSVGPRGTGNIQYF.

Notes on this clonotype: A much larger clone is a single base away; this may be a read error. This rearrangement joins TRBV20-1 to TRBJ1-2; D perhaps matches TRBD1 (5 bases). The CDR3 sequence is 12 residues long. Germline V gene sequence: CDR1 DFQATT, CDR2 SNEGSKA (reference sequence). Trimming pared 5 bases from V and 6 bases from J, leaving 13 bases between. CDR3 sequence (DNA): TGCAGTGCTCACGGGGGGTTCGATGGCTACACCTTC. Encoded protein: CSAHGGFDGYTF.

V usage is TRBV7-2 and J usage is TRBJ2-1; 8 bases align to TRBD1. The CDR3 runs 14 residues. V shed 2 bases and J 8 bases; nucleotides not matched to a gene: 5. Germline V gene sequence: CDR1 SGHTA, CDR2 FQGNSA. CDR3 DNA: TGTGCCAGCAGCTTACGACAGGGGACTGATGAGCAGTTCTTC. Its protein product is CASSLRQGTDEQFF.

As for this clonotype: Without the conserved terminal phenylalanine or tryptophan, this CDR3 likely stems from a read error. The V and J genes are TRBV28 and TRBJ1-2; 9 bases line up with TRBD1. The V and J ends lost 4 bases and 5 bases, in that order; junction bases with no gene match: 2. This CDR3 is built from 13 residues. CDR1 and CDR2 from the germline V gene are MDHEN and SYDVKM. The CDR3 DNA reads as TGTGCCAGCAGTTGGGACAGGGCGTATGGCTACACCTCC. Protein product: CASSWDRAYGYTS.

This clonotype turned up a few times. The rearrangement links TRBV20-1 to TRBJ2-4; D gene unclear. Germline loops: CDR1 DFQATT, CDR2 SNEGSKA (reference sequence). The V and J ends lost 1 base and 0 bases respectively, with 16 bases between them. The CDR3 covers 17 residues. The CDR3 loop reads CSARAVGLKLAKNIQYF. In DNA, the CDR3 is TGCAGTGCTAGAGCCGTAGGCCTCAAGCTAGCCAAAAACATTCAGTACTTC.

This clonotype was seen repeatedly, ten times or more. The V call is TRBV28, the J call TRBJ1-5; D may be TRBD1 (5 bases). Germline V gene lookup returns CDR1 MDHEN and CDR2 SYDVKM. Between the trimmed V and J ends, which lost 7 bases and 7 bases, there was a span of 17 bases. This CDR3 has 14 residues. CDR3 DNA sequence: TGTGCCAGCAAACCGGGACCCCGATGGCAGCCCCAGCATTTT. Amino acids: CASKPGPRWQPQHF.

This rearrangement joins TRBV7-2 to TRBJ2-7; 9 bases line up with TRBD1. Per germline, CDR1 SGHTA and CDR2 FQGNSA. This CDR3 comprises 15 residues. Losses at the gene ends were 3 bases for V and 1 base for J; bases not matched to a gene: 4. As DNA, the CDR3 is TGTGCCAGCAGCTTTACCGGGACAGGGTCCTACGAGCAGTACTTC. This encodes CASSFTGTGSYEQYF.

A note on this clonotype: This may come from a read error, since a much larger clone is one base off. V gene TRBV20-1 combines with J gene TRBJ2-4; D not certain. The length of the CDR3 is 15 residues. CDR1 is DFQATT and CDR2 is SNEGSKA in the germline V gene (reference sequence). DNA of the CDR3: TGCAGTGCCAACCTTGTCCTGATAGCCACAAACATTCAGTACTTC. It specifies CSANLVLIATNIQYF.